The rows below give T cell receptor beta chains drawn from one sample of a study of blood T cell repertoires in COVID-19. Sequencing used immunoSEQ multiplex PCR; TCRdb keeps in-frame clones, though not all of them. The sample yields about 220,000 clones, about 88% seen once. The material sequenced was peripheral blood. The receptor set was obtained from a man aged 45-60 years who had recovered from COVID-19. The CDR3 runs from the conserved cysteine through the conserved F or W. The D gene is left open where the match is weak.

CDR3aa: CASSFMIKGVLDF; v_gene: TRBV28; j_gene: TRBJ1-6; d_gene: NA
CDR3aa: CASSRQGVGELFF; v_gene: TRBV2; j_gene: TRBJ2-2; d_gene: TRBD1
CDR3aa: CSVDGTTDGFYGYTF; v_gene: TRBV29-1; j_gene: TRBJ1-2; d_gene: NA
CDR3aa: CATSDFTSSGEFF; v_gene: TRBV24-1; j_gene: TRBJ2-1; d_gene: NA
CDR3aa: CASSRSSGSTGTQYF; v_gene: TRBV7-2; j_gene: TRBJ2-3; d_gene: TRBD2
CDR3aa: CASSPLQSYNSPLHF; v_gene: TRBV27; j_gene: TRBJ1-6; d_gene: NA
CDR3aa: CASKEASGNSYKQYF; v_gene: TRBV28; j_gene: TRBJ2-7; d_gene: TRBD2
CDR3aa: CASRKAGGQEETQYF; v_gene: TRBV19; j_gene: TRBJ2-5; d_gene: TRBD2
CDR3aa: CATSDLQDREHYGYTF; v_gene: TRBV24-1; j_gene: TRBJ1-2; d_gene: TRBD1
CDR3aa: CASSSFRGLGYEQYF; v_gene: TRBV28; j_gene: TRBJ2-7; d_gene: TRBD1
CDR3aa: CASSQGGVGYGYTF; v_gene: TRBV28; j_gene: TRBJ1-2; d_gene: NA
CDR3aa: CASSAGTGGIGQFF; v_gene: TRBV9; j_gene: TRBJ2-1; d_gene: TRBD1
CDR3aa: CASSMWGQVNQPQHF; v_gene: TRBV19; j_gene: TRBJ1-5; d_gene: NA
CDR3aa: CAWRGSTGLEEQYF; v_gene: TRBV30; j_gene: TRBJ2-7; d_gene: NA
CDR3aa: CASTKIGLAGVGPGELFF; v_gene: TRBV10-2; j_gene: TRBJ2-2; d_gene: TRBD2
CDR3aa: CASSLTAESSYEQYF; v_gene: TRBV5-5; j_gene: TRBJ2-7; d_gene: NA
CDR3aa: CASSFSTGANVLTF; v_gene: TRBV11-2; j_gene: TRBJ2-6; d_gene: NA
CDR3aa: CASRDLGYTF; v_gene: TRBV28; j_gene: TRBJ1-2; d_gene: NA
CDR3aa: CASSLLRPNTEAFF; v_gene: TRBV28; j_gene: TRBJ1-1; d_gene: NA
CDR3aa: CASSPATSSAPGANVLTF; v_gene: TRBV7-9; j_gene: TRBJ2-6; d_gene: NA
CDR3aa: CASSQYQGATPEAFF; v_gene: TRBV4-1; j_gene: TRBJ1-1; d_gene: TRBD1
CDR3aa: CASSLGLGRGRLGEQFF; v_gene: TRBV11-3; j_gene: TRBJ2-1; d_gene: NA